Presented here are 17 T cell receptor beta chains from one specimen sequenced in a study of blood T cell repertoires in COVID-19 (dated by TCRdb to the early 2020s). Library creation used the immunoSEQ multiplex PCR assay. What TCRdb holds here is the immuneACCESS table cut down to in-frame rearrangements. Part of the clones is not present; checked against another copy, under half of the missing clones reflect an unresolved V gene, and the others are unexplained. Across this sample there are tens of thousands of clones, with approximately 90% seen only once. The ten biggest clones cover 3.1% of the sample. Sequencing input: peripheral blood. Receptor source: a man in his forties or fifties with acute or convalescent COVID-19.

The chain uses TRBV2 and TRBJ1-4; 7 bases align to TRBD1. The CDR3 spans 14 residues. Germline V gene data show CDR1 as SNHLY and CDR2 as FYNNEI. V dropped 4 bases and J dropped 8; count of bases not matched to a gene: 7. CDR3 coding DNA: TGTGCCAGCAGTGGGGGACAGCGGGAGGAAAAACTGTTTTTT. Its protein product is CASSGGQREEKLFF.

CDR3 in DNA: TGTGCCAGCAGTCCCGGGACAGATACTGAAGCTTTCTTT. Translating gives CASSPGTDTEAFF. This chain joins TRBV2 and TRBJ1-1, with TRBD1 identical over 7 bases. V dropped 5 bases and J dropped 5; count of bases not matched to a gene: 5. CDR1 SNHLY and CDR2 FYNNEI come from the germline V gene. The CDR3 totals 13 residues.

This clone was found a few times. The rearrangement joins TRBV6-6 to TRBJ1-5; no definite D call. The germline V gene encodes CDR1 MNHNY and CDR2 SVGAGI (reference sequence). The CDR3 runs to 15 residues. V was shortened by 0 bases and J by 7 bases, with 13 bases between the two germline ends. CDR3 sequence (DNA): TGTGCCAGCAGTTACTCGATGGGCCCAGCCCAGCCCCAGCATTTT. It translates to CASSYSMGPAQPQHF.

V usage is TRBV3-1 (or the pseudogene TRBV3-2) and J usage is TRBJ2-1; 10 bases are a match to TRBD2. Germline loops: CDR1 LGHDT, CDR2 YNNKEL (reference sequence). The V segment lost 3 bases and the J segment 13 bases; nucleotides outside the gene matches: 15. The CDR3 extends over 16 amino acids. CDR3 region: CASSHDLGVTSGYQFF. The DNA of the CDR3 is TGTGCCAGCAGCCACGACCTCGGAGTGACTAGCGGGTATCAGTTCTTC.

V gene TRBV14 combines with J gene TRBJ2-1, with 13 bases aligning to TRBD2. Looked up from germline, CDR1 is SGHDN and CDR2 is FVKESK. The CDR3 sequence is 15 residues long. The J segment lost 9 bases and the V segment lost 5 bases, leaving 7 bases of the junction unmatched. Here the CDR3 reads CASSAQLAGGGEQFF. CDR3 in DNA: TGTGCCAGCAGCGCCCAACTAGCGGGGGGGGGTGAGCAGTTCTTC.

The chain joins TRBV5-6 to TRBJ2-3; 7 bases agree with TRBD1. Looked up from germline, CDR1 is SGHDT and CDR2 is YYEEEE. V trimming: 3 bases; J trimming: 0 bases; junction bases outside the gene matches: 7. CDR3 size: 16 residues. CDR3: CASSSLDRASTDTQYF. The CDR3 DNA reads TGTGCCAGCAGCTCCCTAGACAGGGCAAGCACAGATACGCAGTATTTT.

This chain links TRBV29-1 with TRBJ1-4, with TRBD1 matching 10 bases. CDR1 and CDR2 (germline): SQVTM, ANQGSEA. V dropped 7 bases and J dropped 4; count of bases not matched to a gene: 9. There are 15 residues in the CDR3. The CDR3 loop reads CSGRQGAGVNEKLFF. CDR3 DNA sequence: TGCAGCGGAAGACAGGGGGCGGGAGTTAATGAAAAACTGTTTTTT. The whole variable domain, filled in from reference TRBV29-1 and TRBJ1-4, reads SAVISQKPSRDICQRGTSLTIQCQVDSQVTMMFWYRQQPGQSLTLIATANQGSEATYESGFVIDKFPISRPNLTFSTLTVSNMSPEDSSIYLCSGRQGAGVNEKLFFGSGTQLSVL.

As DNA, the CDR3 is TGTGCCACCCAGGGTCGCCACTACGAGCAGTACTTC. Amino acid sequence: CATQGRHYEQYF. The chain combines TRBV19 with TRBJ2-7, with a weak D call TRBD1 (5 bases). Trimming pared 10 bases from V and 3 bases from J, leaving 13 bases between. The CDR3 has 12 residues. The V gene's germline CDR1 is LNHDA and CDR2 SQIVND (reference sequence).

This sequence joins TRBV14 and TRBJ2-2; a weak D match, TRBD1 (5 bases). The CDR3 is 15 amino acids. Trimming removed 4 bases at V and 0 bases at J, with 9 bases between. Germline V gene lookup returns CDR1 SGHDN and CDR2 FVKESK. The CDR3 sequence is CASSRQTSNTGELFF. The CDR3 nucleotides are TGTGCCAGCAGCCGACAGACTTCGAACACCGGGGAGCTGTTTTTT.

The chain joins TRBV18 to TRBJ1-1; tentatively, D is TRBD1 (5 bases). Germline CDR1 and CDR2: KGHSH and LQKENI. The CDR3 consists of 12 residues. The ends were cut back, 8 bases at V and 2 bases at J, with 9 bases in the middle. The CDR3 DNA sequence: TGTGCCAGCGGGACTGCTAACACTGAAGCTTTCTTT. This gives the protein CASGTANTEAFF. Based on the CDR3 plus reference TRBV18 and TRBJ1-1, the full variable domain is NAGVMQNPRHLVRRRGQEARLRCSPMKGHSHVYWYRQLPEEGLKFMVYLQKENIIDESGMPKERFSAEFPKEGPSILRIQQVVRGDSAAYFCASGTANTEAFFGQGTRLTVV.

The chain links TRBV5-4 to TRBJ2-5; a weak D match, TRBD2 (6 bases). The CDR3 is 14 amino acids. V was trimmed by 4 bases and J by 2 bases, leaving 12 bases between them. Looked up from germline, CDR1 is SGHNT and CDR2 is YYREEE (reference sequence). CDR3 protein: CASSVGLSQETQYF. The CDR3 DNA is TGTGCCAGCAGCGTGGGACTGAGTCAAGAGACCCAGTACTTC.

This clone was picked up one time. CDR3 sequence (DNA): TGTGCCAGCAGTTCCATAGGGAGCGCTAACTATGGCTACACCTTC. This codes for CASSSIGSANYGYTF. The chain employs TRBV27 and TRBJ1-2; D is unclear. CDR3 length equals 15 residues. The germline CDR1 and CDR2 sequences are MNHEY and SMNVEV (reference sequence). V shed 4 bases and J shed 0 bases, with 12 bases lying between them.

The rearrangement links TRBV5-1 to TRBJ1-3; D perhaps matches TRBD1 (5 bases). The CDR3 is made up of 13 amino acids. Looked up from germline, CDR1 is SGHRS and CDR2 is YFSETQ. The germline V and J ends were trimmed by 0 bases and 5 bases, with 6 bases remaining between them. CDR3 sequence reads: CASSLAGRNTIYF. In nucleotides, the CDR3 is TGCGCCAGCAGCTTGGCAGGGAGAAACACCATATATTTT. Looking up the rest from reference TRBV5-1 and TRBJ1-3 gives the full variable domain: KAGVTQTPRYLIKTRGQQVTLSCSPISGHRSVSWYQQTPGQGLQFLFEYFSETQRNKGNFPGRFSGRQFSNSRSEMNVSTLELGDSALYLCASSLAGRNTIYFGEGSWLTVV.

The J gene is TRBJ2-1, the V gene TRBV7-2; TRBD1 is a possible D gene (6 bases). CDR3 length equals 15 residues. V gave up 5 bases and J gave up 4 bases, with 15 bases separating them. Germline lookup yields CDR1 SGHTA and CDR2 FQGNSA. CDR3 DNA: TGTGCCAGCAGCCTCGACAGGATCTCTTACAATGAGCAGTTCTTC. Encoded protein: CASSLDRISYNEQFF.

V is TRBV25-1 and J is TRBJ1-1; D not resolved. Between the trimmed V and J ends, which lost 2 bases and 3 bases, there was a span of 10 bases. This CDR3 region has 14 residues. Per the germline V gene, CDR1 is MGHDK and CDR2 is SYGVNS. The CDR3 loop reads CASSERGWHTEAFF. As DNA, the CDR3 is TGTGCCAGCAGTGAAAGAGGGTGGCACACTGAAGCTTTCTTT. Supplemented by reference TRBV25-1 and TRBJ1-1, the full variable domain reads EADIYQTPRYLVIGTGKKITLECSQTMGHDKMYWYQQDPGMELHLIHYSYGVNSTEKGDLSSESTVSRIRTEHFPLTLESARPSHTSQYLCASSERGWHTEAFFGQGTRLTVV.

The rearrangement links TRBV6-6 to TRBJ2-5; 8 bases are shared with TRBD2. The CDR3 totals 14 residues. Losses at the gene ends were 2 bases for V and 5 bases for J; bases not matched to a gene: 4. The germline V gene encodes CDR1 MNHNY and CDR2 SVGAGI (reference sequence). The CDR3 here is CASSYRGTRETQYF. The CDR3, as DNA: TGTGCCAGCAGTTACCGCGGGACTAGGGAGACCCAGTACTTC.

The CDR3 sequence is CASSNPGLAGGPGFNEQFF. CDR3 coding DNA: TGTGCCAGCAGTAATCCGGGACTAGCGGGGGGGCCGGGTTTCAATGAGCAGTTCTTC. V and J are TRBV2 and TRBJ2-1; TRBD2 aligns across 16 bases. CDR1 and CDR2 from the germline V gene are SNHLY and FYNNEI. The CDR3 extends over 19 amino acids. V dropped 5 bases and J dropped 6; count of bases not matched to a gene: 13. The full variable domain, rest sourced from reference TRBV2 and TRBJ2-1, is EPEVTQTPSHQVTQMGQEVILRCVPISNHLYFYWYRQILGQKVEFLVSFYNNEISEKSEIFDDQFSVERPDGSNFTLKIRSTKLEDSAMYFCASSNPGLAGGPGFNEQFFGPGTRLTVL.